The next 29 T cell receptor beta chains were all read from a single sample in a study of T-cell memory formation after mild COVID-19. MiXCR, run by TCRdb on the 5' RACE reads, gives a single entry per CDR3 protein. Of approximately 250,000 distinct CDR3 sequences in the sample, 16% are singletons; the top ten hold 20% to 25%. The specimen sequenced was PBMCs or a T cell subset sorted from them (not recorded which). These receptors all come from a man between 18 and 29 years old who had mild COVID-19 (a few samples of this study predate the infection). Cell type and time point are not known.

Only a few counts were recorded for this clonotype. This chain links TRBV27 with TRBJ1-1, with 7 bases fitting TRBD1. The CDR3 has 15 amino acids. J gave up 3 bases and V 5 bases, and 9 bases lay outside the gene matches. Germline V gene sequence: CDR1 MNHEY, CDR2 SMNVEV (reference sequence). CDR3 loop: CASSLTGYGYTEAFF. CDR3 nucleotides: TGTGCCAGCAGTCTGACAGGGTATGGGTACACTGAAGCTTTCTTT.

The V gene is TRBV7-3, the J gene TRBJ2-5; 8 positions match TRBD2. Unmatched junction bases numbered 0, after V lost 5 bases and J lost 1 base. The CDR3 runs to 13 residues. Germline CDR1 and CDR2: SGHTA and FQGTGA. The CDR3 region is CASSGLAQETQYF. Here the CDR3 DNA reads TGTGCCAGCAGCGGACTAGCCCAAGAGACCCAGTACTTC.

This clonotype was recorded a few times. The chain employs TRBV3-1 and TRBJ2-3, with a weak D call TRBD1 (5 bases). Germline loops: CDR1 LGHDT, CDR2 YNNKEL (reference sequence). The CDR3 consists of 16 residues. Trimming shortened V by 2 bases and J by 2 bases, and 14 bases separated the two germline ends. The CDR3 spells CASSQPPGWSTDTQYF. CDR3 DNA sequence: TGTGCCAGCAGCCAACCGCCAGGGTGGTCCACAGATACGCAGTATTTT.

Of note for this clonotype: Being one base from a much bigger clone, this may be a read error. The chain uses TRBV12-3 or TRBV12-4 and TRBJ1-4, with D maybe TRBD1 (6 bases). The CDR3 sequence is 14 residues long. The V end lost 6 bases, the J end lost 8 bases, and 16 bases lay between the germline ends. CDR3 sequence: CASRRGGHGEKLFF. CDR3 coding DNA: TGTGCCAGCAGGAGAGGGGGACATGGGGAAAAACTGTTTTTT.

The chain couples TRBV12-3 or TRBV12-4 to TRBJ1-5; possible D gene TRBD1, 5 bases. The CDR3 sequence is 14 residues long. V was cut by 7 bases and J by 5 bases, with 15 bases left in between. The CDR3 is CASTLRQGHQPQHF. CDR3 nucleotides: TGTGCCAGCACCCTGAGGCAGGGCCATCAGCCCCAGCATTTT.

The chain employs TRBV30 and TRBJ2-1; no clear D. Germline-derived CDR1 and CDR2 are GTSNPN and SVGIG (reference sequence). This CDR3 is built from 13 residues. Trimming cost V 2 bases and J 8 bases, with 13 bases left between them. The CDR3 coding sequence is TGTGCCTGGAGTCTAACTCCGGTTCATGAGCAGTTCTTC. Translating gives CAWSLTPVHEQFF.

This clonotype has a handful of counts. The chain uses TRBV4-1 and TRBJ1-4; 9 nucleotides match TRBD1. J lost 10 bases, V lost 3 bases, and 6 bases had no gene match. Germline V CDR1 and CDR2: MGHRA, YSYEKL. The CDR3 loop spans 14 amino acids. The CDR3, as DNA: TGCGCCAGCAGCCACCCCGGGACAGGGAGAAAACTGTTTTTT. As protein: CASSHPGTGRKLFF.

This clonotype occurred a few times. This chain connects TRBV7-2 to TRBJ2-1; TRBD2 might be the D (5 bases). Germline values: CDR1 SGHTA, CDR2 FQGNSA. Trimming left V 1 base short and J 4 bases short, with 8 bases between. CDR3 length: 14 residues. The CDR3, as DNA: TGTGCCAGCAGCTTAGTAGAGGGATACAATGAGCAGTTCTTC. This sequence encodes CASSLVEGYNEQFF.

The J gene is TRBJ2-5, the V gene TRBV20-1; D is possibly TRBD2 (6 bases). V lost 1 base and J 5 bases, leaving 17 bases between the germline ends. This CDR3 comprises 15 residues. The V gene's germline CDR1 is DFQATT and CDR2 SNEGSKA (reference sequence). The CDR3 sequence: CSARALGGPGETQYF. CDR3 bases: TGCAGTGCTAGAGCCCTTGGAGGGCCCGGGGAGACCCAGTACTTC.

There are many counts of this clonotype. The chain links TRBV15 to TRBJ2-1; TRBD1 matches at 7 bases. Germline V gene data show CDR1 as LNHNV and CDR2 as YYDKDF (reference sequence). The V gene end was trimmed by 3 bases and the J gene end by 4 bases; junction bases not matched to a gene: 3. The length of the CDR3 is 14 residues. Written as DNA, the CDR3 is TGTGCCACCAGCAGTGACAGGGAATACAATGAGCAGTTCTTC. Translating it yields CATSSDREYNEQFF.

This clonotype was detected only a few times. The chain is built from TRBV7-9 and TRBJ1-2; D uncertain. With 0 bases removed from V and 8 bases from J, the gap between germline ends came to 7 bases. Germline-derived CDR1 and CDR2 are SEHNR and FQNEAQ (reference sequence). The CDR3 is made up of 12 amino acids. CDR3 in DNA: TGTGCCAGCAGCTTAGCACCGGCCGGCTACACCTTC. It encodes CASSLAPAGYTF.

This clonotype was detected only a few times. V is TRBV7-6 and J is TRBJ1-4; D is uncertain. The V and J ends lost 1 base and 7 bases respectively, with 13 bases between them. The CDR3 is made up of 15 amino acids. Germline-derived CDR1 and CDR2 are SGHVS and FNYEAQ. The DNA for the CDR3 is TGTGCCAGCAGCTTAGTTGGCAGACGGGGTGAAAAACTGTTTTTT. Residues: CASSLVGRRGEKLFF.

This chain joins TRBV29-1 and TRBJ1-1; D remains ambiguous. This CDR3 is 13 amino acids long. Germline V lookup: CDR1 SQVTM, CDR2 ANQGSEA. The V end lost 2 bases, the J end lost 6 bases, and 13 bases lay between the germline ends. CDR3 nucleotide sequence: TGCAGCGTTGAACCCCGCCTTCTTCCTGAAGCTTTCTTT. It is translated as CSVEPRLLPEAFF.

The chain couples TRBV5-1 to TRBJ2-3; D is tentatively TRBD1 or TRBD2 (5 bases each). This CDR3 region has 13 residues. Per the germline V gene, CDR1 is SGHRS and CDR2 is YFSETQ. The V end lost 0 bases, the J end lost 6 bases, and 8 bases lay between the germline ends. The DNA of the CDR3 is TGCGCCAGCAGCTTGGGGGACCTGGATACGCAGTATTTT. Amino acid sequence: CASSLGDLDTQYF.

A few counts support this clonotype. Written as DNA, the CDR3 is TGTGCCAGCTCACCACCGGGAATTGGGAGGGGGACTGAAGCTTTCTTT. Translating gives CASSPPGIGRGTEAFF. The chain employs TRBV18 and TRBJ1-1; D may be TRBD1 (6 bases). The CDR3 sequence is 16 residues long. The germline CDR1 and CDR2 sequences are KGHSH and LQKENI. V was pared by 0 bases and J by 5 bases, with 16 bases between.

This clonotype was counted a few times. The chain has TRBV9 and TRBJ2-3, with a possible D match to TRBD2 (5 bases). V was clipped by 0 bases and J by 2 bases, with 10 bases between them. The CDR3 extends over 15 amino acids. CDR1 and CDR2 from the germline V gene are SGDLS and YYNGEE. The CDR3 coding sequence is TGTGCCAGCAGCGTAGAAGGCGGGCTCACAGATACGCAGTATTTT. Protein product: CASSVEGGLTDTQYF.

J is TRBJ2-7 and V is TRBV10-1; tentatively, D is TRBD1 or TRBD2 (5 bases each). Germline values: CDR1 WNHNN, CDR2 SYGVQD (reference sequence). V lost 0 bases, J lost 4 bases, and 16 bases lay in between. The CDR3 is made up of 16 amino acids. The CDR3 loop reads CASSESVGDGAYEQYF. DNA for the CDR3: TGCGCCAGCAGTGAGTCCGTAGGGGACGGAGCATACGAGCAGTACTTC.

The J gene is TRBJ2-5, the V gene TRBV7-2, with D possibly TRBD2 on 6 matching bases. The germline CDR1 and CDR2 sequences are SGHTA and FQGNSA. Trimming removed 1 base at V and 4 bases at J, with 10 bases between. The length of the CDR3 is 14 residues. CDR3: CASSLGLATETQYF. CDR3 nucleotides: TGTGCCAGCAGCTTAGGCCTAGCGACAGAGACCCAGTACTTC.

In this sample, this clonotype turned up many times. The chain has TRBV12-3 or TRBV12-4 and TRBJ1-2; 9 bases map to TRBD1. The CDR3 has 13 residues. V gave up 3 bases and J gave up 6 bases; unmatched junction bases: 2. CDR3 coding DNA: TGTGCCAGCAGTTTGACAGGGGGACATGGCTACACCTTC. It is translated as CASSLTGGHGYTF.

CDR3 sequence (DNA): TGTGCCAGCAGTTTAACAGCGGGGGATCTCTACGAGCAGTACGTC. Its protein is CASSLTAGDLYEQYV. The rearrangement uses TRBV6-5 and TRBJ2-7; 8 bases match TRBD2. Germline-derived CDR1 and CDR2 are MNHEY and SVGAGI. CDR3 size: 15 residues. The trim removed 4 bases at V and 3 bases at J, leaving 8 bases unmatched.

The DNA of the CDR3 is TGCAGCGTTCCGAGGCGGGGGGGAAGGACTGAAGCTTTCTTT. It is translated as CSVPRRGGRTEAFF. This rearrangement joins TRBV29-1 to TRBJ1-1; D might be TRBD1 (5 bases). CDR1 and CDR2 from the germline V gene are SQVTM and ANQGSEA. Trimming pared 5 bases from V and 5 bases from J, leaving 18 bases between. The CDR3 loop spans 14 amino acids.

This sequence joins TRBV29-1 and TRBJ2-7; 12 bases map to TRBD1. The CDR3 has 13 amino acids. Trimming at V came to 5 bases and at J to 6 bases, leaving 5 bases not matched to a gene. The germline V gene encodes CDR1 SQVTM and CDR2 ANQGSEA. The CDR3 bases are TGCAGCGTTAAGGGACAGGGGGCTAGCGAGCAGTACTTC. Amino acid sequence: CSVKGQGASEQYF.

This clonotype was seen repeatedly, ten times or more. In DNA, the CDR3 is TGTGCCAGCAGCTTCGAGGGGAACCGGGAGACCCAGTACTTC. It codes for CASSFEGNRETQYF. V and J are TRBV7-9 and TRBJ2-5, with D perhaps being TRBD1 or TRBD2 (5 bases each). The CDR3 contains 14 residues. With 3 bases removed from V and 5 bases from J, the gap between germline ends came to 13 bases. The germline gives CDR1 SEHNR, CDR2 FQNEAQ (reference sequence). The full variable domain, completed using reference TRBV7-9 and TRBJ2-5, is DTGVSQNPRHKITKRGQNVTFRCDPISEHNRLYWYRQTLGQGPEFLTYFQNEAQLEKSRLLSDRFSAERPKGSFSTLEIQRTEQGDSAMYLCASSFEGNRETQYFGPGTRLLVL.

V and J are TRBV7-9 and TRBJ2-1; 13 bases line up with TRBD2. The V and J ends lost 7 bases and 8 bases, in that order; junction bases with no gene match: 5. The germline V gene has CDR1 SEHNR and CDR2 FQNEAQ (reference sequence). CDR3 length: 14 residues. CDR3 amino acids: CASTRTSGGDEQFF. Written as DNA, the CDR3 is TGTGCCAGCACCCGGACTAGCGGGGGTGATGAGCAGTTCTTC. The complete variable domain, with remaining parts taken from reference TRBV7-9 and TRBJ2-1, reads DTGVSQNPRHKITKRGQNVTFRCDPISEHNRLYWYRQTLGQGPEFLTYFQNEAQLEKSRLLSDRFSAERPKGSFSTLEIQRTEQGDSAMYLCASTRTSGGDEQFFGPGTRLTVL.

This clonotype was seen a few times. V and J are TRBV2 and TRBJ2-5, with D unclear. The CDR3 is 15 residues long. The germline CDR1 and CDR2 sequences are SNHLY and FYNNEI. Trimming took off 7 bases at V and 5 bases at J, with 20 bases between the two ends. The CDR3: CASISSSLGWETQYF. The CDR3 DNA reads as TGTGCCAGCATATCCAGTAGTTTAGGATGGGAGACCCAGTACTTC.

This sequence joins TRBV29-1 and TRBJ2-3; D unresolved. The CDR3 covers 11 residues. CDR1 is SQVTM, CDR2 ANQGSEA, per germline. Trimming cost V 6 bases and J 6 bases, with 10 bases left between them. For the CDR3, the DNA is TGCAGCGTAGAATTCGGGGATACGCAGTATTTT. It translates to CSVEFGDTQYF.

This clonotype was detected a few times. The chain has TRBV5-1 and TRBJ2-3, with D possibly called TRBD1 or TRBD2 (5 bases each). The CDR3 totals 16 residues. V lost 0 bases and J lost 1, with 12 bases in between. The germline V gene encodes CDR1 SGHRS and CDR2 YFSETQ. CDR3 DNA sequence: TGCGCCAGCAGCTTGGAGGGACGGGTCCGCACAGATACGCAGTATTTT. It yields the protein CASSLEGRVRTDTQYF.

In its sample, this clonotype was seen many times. The rearrangement links TRBV5-1 to TRBJ2-3; D gene uncertain. This CDR3 is 12 amino acids long. Trimming stripped 4 bases from V and 6 bases from J, with 9 bases between. Germline V gene data show CDR1 as SGHRS and CDR2 as YFSETQ. The CDR3 DNA follows: TGCGCCAGCAGCGTAACCGGGGATACGCAGTATTTT. Translation gives CASSVTGDTQYF. Combining the CDR3 with reference TRBV5-1 and TRBJ2-3 gives the whole variable domain KAGVTQTPRYLIKTRGQQVTLSCSPISGHRSVSWYQQTPGQGLQFLFEYFSETQRNKGNFPGRFSGRQFSNSRSEMNVSTLELGDSALYLCASSVTGDTQYFGPGTRLTVL.

Only a few counts were recorded for this clonotype. The V call is TRBV6-5, the J call TRBJ1-1; D not resolved. CDR1 and CDR2 (germline): MNHEY, SVGAGI. Trimming took 2 bases from V and 11 from J, leaving 15 bases between them. The CDR3 runs to 13 residues. The CDR3 sequence: CASSYRYLDRAFF. DNA of the CDR3: TGTGCCAGCAGTTACCGGTACTTGGATCGGGCTTTCTTT.